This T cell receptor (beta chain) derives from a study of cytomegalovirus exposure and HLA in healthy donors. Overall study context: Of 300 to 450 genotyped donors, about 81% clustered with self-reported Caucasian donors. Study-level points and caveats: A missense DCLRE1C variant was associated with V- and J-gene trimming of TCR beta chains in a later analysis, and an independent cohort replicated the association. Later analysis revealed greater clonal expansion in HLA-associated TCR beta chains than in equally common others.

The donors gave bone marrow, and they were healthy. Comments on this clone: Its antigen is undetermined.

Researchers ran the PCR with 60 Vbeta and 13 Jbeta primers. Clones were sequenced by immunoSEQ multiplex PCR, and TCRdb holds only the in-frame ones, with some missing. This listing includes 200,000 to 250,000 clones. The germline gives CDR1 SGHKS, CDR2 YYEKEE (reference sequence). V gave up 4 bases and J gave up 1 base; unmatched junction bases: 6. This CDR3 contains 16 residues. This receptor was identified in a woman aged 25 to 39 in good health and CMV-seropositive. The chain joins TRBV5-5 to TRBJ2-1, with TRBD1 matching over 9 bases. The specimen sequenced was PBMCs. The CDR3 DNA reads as TGTGCCAGCAGCAGCAGACAGGGGGGATCCTACAATGAGCAGTTCTTC. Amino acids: CASSSRQGGSYNEQFF.